This TCR beta chain appears in the sequencing data of a study of cytomegalovirus exposure and HLA in healthy donors. Study details: HLA-typed donors were the source of 83 million or so unique TCRs held in an early data release. Overall study results and limits: In a later analysis, CMV-associated beta chains were mostly HLA-associated, it appeared. Available immune exposure information was restricted to CMV serostatus only.

Though probably carrying unrecorded immune exposures, donors were nominally healthy at sampling. V dropped 5 bases and J dropped 0 bases, with 11 bases sitting between them. This CDR3 spans 14 amino acids. 60 Vbeta and 13 Jbeta primers were used in PCR. Libraries were prepared by immunoSEQ multiplex PCR; TCRdb keeps only in-frame clonotypes and omits some of them. Here the sample table reports under 40,000 clones. Worth noting for this clone: Its antigen remains unknown.

V gene TRBV5-3 combines with J gene TRBJ1-2; a possible D gene is TRBD1 (5 bases). TRBV5-3 is an ORF; its function is uncertain. The specimen sequenced was PBMCs. The sequence was obtained from a female donor in good health and CMV-seronegative. DNA for the CDR3: TGTGCCAGAAGGTCGAGACAGACTAACTATGGCTACACCTTC. It yields the protein CARRSRQTNYGYTF.